This record covers a single TCR beta chain. The data originate from a study of blood T cell repertoires in COVID-19. Produced via immunoSEQ multiplex PCR; TCRdb's table is partial and in-frame only. The table records 330,000 or so clones, approximately 89% of them present only once. This CDR3 has 11 amino acids. Trimming shortened V by 3 bases and J by 8 bases, and 5 bases separated the two germline ends. Seattle participants joined during active infection and were tracked over time. The rearrangement uses TRBV12-3 or TRBV12-4 and TRBJ2-4; D not certain. This receptor was identified in an older woman with COVID-19, enrolled during active disease. The material sequenced was peripheral blood. This CDR3 is CASSFYDIQYF. For the CDR3, the DNA is TGTGCCAGCAGTTTTTATGACATTCAGTACTTC.